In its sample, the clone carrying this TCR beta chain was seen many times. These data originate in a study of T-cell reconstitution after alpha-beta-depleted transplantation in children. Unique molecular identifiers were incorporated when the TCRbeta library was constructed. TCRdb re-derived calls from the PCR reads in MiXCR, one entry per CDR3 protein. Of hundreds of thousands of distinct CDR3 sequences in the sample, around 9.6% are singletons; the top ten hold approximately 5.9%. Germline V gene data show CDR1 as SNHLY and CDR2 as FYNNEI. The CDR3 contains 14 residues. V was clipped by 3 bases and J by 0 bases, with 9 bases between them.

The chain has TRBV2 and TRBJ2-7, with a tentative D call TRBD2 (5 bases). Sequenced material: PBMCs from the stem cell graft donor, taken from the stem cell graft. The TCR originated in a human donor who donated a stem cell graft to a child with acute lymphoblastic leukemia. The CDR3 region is CASSDSGFSYEQYF. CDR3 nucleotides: TGTGCCAGCAGTGACTCGGGGTTCTCCTACGAGCAGTACTTC.